Below, 29 T cell receptor beta chains from the same sample are listed, as sequenced in a study of T-cell reconstitution after alpha-beta-depleted transplantation in children. The TCRbeta library incorporated unique molecular identifiers. MiXCR was run by TCRdb on the PCR reads, yielding one entry per CDR3 protein. The data hold around 500,000 distinct CDR3 sequences, with 23% observed a single time. The sequenced sample was PBMCs, mostly from graft donor cells, obtained 360 days after TCRalphabeta/CD19-depleted stem cell transplant. These receptors were obtained from a boy under three years old who had a stem cell transplant for acute myeloid leukemia, so the T cells may come from the graft donor.

The J gene is TRBJ2-2, the V gene TRBV5-1; 10 bases are a match to TRBD2. The CDR3 contains 17 residues. V lost 3 bases and J lost 1; bases outside the gene matches: 6. Germline values: CDR1 SGHRS, CDR2 YFSETQ. CDR3 loop: CASSWELAGLNTGELFF. CDR3 DNA: TGCGCCAGCAGCTGGGAACTAGCGGGGCTGAACACCGGGGAGCTGTTTTTT. The variable domain in full, with the rest retrieved from reference TRBV5-1 and TRBJ2-2, is KAGVTQTPRYLIKTRGQQVTLSCSPISGHRSVSWYQQTPGQGLQFLFEYFSETQRNKGNFPGRFSGRQFSNSRSEMNVSTLELGDSALYLCASSWELAGLNTGELFFGEGSRLTVL.

V usage is TRBV12-3 or TRBV12-4 and J usage is TRBJ2-2, with D tentatively TRBD1 (6 bases). This CDR3 spans 19 amino acids. V lost 2 bases and J 0 bases, leaving 19 bases between the germline ends. The CDR3 loop is CASSLKGVGPKSNTGELFF. CDR3 sequence (DNA): TGTGCCAGCAGTTTAAAGGGGGTAGGACCTAAATCGAACACCGGGGAGCTGTTTTTT.

The chain employs TRBV11-2 and TRBJ2-1; 11 nucleotides line up with TRBD2. CDR3 length: 17 residues. V dropped 0 bases and J dropped 4; count of bases not matched to a gene: 5. Germline V gene data show CDR1 as SGHAT and CDR2 as FQNNGV. CDR3 DNA: TGTGCCAGCAGCTTAGAGATTAGCGGGGGGGTTTACAATGAGCAGTTCTTC. It translates to CASSLEISGGVYNEQFF.

This clonotype was found a few times. This chain joins TRBV6-5 and TRBJ1-3; tentative D call: TRBD1 (5 bases). The CDR3 has 14 amino acids. Trimming took 8 bases from V and 0 from J, leaving 11 bases between them. Germline assignment: CDR1 MNHEY and CDR2 SVGAGI. CDR3 residues: CASDTGVSGNTIYF. The CDR3 nucleotides read TGTGCCAGCGATACAGGAGTCTCTGGAAACACCATATATTTT.

This clonotype was seen ten or more times. The chain carries TRBV10-3 and TRBJ2-3; 8 nucleotides match TRBD2. Per germline, CDR1 ENHRY and CDR2 SYGVKD. The CDR3 loop spans 13 amino acids. Unmatched junction bases numbered 6, after V lost 10 bases and J lost 3 bases. CDR3: CASAGGQTDTQYF. CDR3 bases: TGTGCCAGTGCGGGGGGCCAAACAGATACGCAGTATTTT.

This clonotype showed up many times. The chain joins TRBV20-1 to TRBJ2-3; 11 positions match TRBD2. CDR1 is DFQATT and CDR2 is SNEGSKA in the germline V gene (reference sequence). The V and J ends lost 0 bases and 6 bases, in that order; junction bases with no gene match: 8. The CDR3 loop spans 16 amino acids. Written as DNA, the CDR3 is TGCAGTGCTAGAGACCCTCTAGCGGGGGGACCCGATACGCAGTATTTT. Protein: CSARDPLAGGPDTQYF.

The rearrangement joins TRBV5-1 to TRBJ2-3; possibly TRBD1 for D (8 bases). The CDR3 has 16 amino acids. Trimming cost V 3 bases and J 0 bases, with 14 bases left between them. Germline CDR1 is SGHRS and CDR2 is YFSETQ. CDR3 coding DNA: TGCGCCAGCAGCTCCGGACAGGGAGGGAGCACAGATACGCAGTATTTT. Translated: CASSSGQGGSTDTQYF.

This clonotype was counted a few times. A clone one base away is much larger, so this may be a read error. The chain employs TRBV24-1 and TRBJ2-1, with D possibly TRBD2 on 6 matching bases. Per the germline V gene, CDR1 is KGHDR and CDR2 is SFDVKD. The V end lost 0 bases, the J end lost 7 bases, and 6 bases lay between the germline ends. The CDR3 runs to 13 residues. CDR3 coding DNA: TGTGCCACCAGTGATTTGGCGGGGAATGAGCAGTTCTTC. Translating it yields CATSDLAGNEQFF.

This clonotype was detected a few times. The chain links TRBV12-3 or TRBV12-4 to TRBJ2-7, with 7 positions matching TRBD1. J was trimmed by 3 bases and V by 5 bases; bases with no gene match: 10. This CDR3 contains 15 residues. The DNA of the CDR3 is TGTGCCAGCAGTAACACAGGGGTAGCGTTCTACGAGCAGTACTTC. As protein: CASSNTGVAFYEQYF.

J is TRBJ1-2 and V is TRBV12-3 or TRBV12-4; D is ambiguous. This CDR3 has 13 amino acids. Trimming cost V 2 bases and J 8 bases, with 12 bases left between them. The CDR3 coding sequence is TGTGCCAGCAGTTTATCAAGGCGGGTAGGCTACACCTTC. It specifies CASSLSRRVGYTF.

This clonotype occurred many times. This sequence joins TRBV20-1 and TRBJ2-2; D ambiguous. This CDR3 is built from 11 residues. CDR1 is DFQATT and CDR2 is SNEGSKA in the germline V gene (reference sequence). V was cut by 4 bases and J by 6 bases, with 6 bases left in between. CDR3 residues: CSATQAGELFF. In DNA form, the CDR3 reads TGCAGTGCTACTCAGGCCGGGGAGCTGTTTTTT.

There are many counts of this clonotype. The chain is built from TRBV20-1 and TRBJ2-1; D unclear. The V end was cut by 1 base, the J end by 7 bases, with 8 bases between. Germline-derived CDR1 and CDR2 are DFQATT and SNEGSKA (reference sequence). The CDR3 totals 12 residues. CDR3 in DNA: TGCAGTGCTAGAGGACCCTTGAATGAGCAGTTCTTC. Its translation is CSARGPLNEQFF.

This clonotype has ten or more counts. The junction differs from germline at one of its ends, possibly a read error. The CDR3 sequence is CASSLDNEQFF. The CDR3 nucleotides read TGTGCCAGCAGCTTAGATAATGAGCAGTTCTTC. V gene TRBV5-1 combines with J gene TRBJ2-1; no clear D gene. There are 11 residues in the CDR3. Germline loops: CDR1 SGHRS, CDR2 YFSETQ.

This clonotype was observed many times. V and J are TRBV3-1 and TRBJ2-5; TRBD1 is a possible D gene (5 bases). Trimming took off 4 bases at V and 3 bases at J, with 12 bases between the two ends. Germline CDR1 reads LGHDT; CDR2 reads YNNKEL (reference sequence). The CDR3 is made up of 14 amino acids. The CDR3 nucleotides read TGTGCCAGCAGCCTTTCCCAGGGAAAAGAGACCCAGTACTTC. Amino acids: CASSLSQGKETQYF.

In this sample, this clonotype turned up many times. The rearrangement uses TRBV29-1 and TRBJ1-4; D uncertain. V was pared by 4 bases and J by 0 bases, with 6 bases between. From germline, CDR1 is SQVTM and CDR2 ANQGSEA. The CDR3 covers 13 residues. The CDR3 loop reads CSVGQTTNEKLFF. The CDR3 DNA reads TGCAGCGTTGGCCAGACAACTAATGAAAAACTGTTTTTT.

This clonotype turned up a few times. The chain recombines TRBV27 with TRBJ2-1, with TRBD2 as a possible D gene (6 bases). Trimming cost V 4 bases and J 0 bases, with 13 bases left between them. CDR1 is MNHEY, CDR2 SMNVEV, per germline (reference sequence). The CDR3 is made up of 16 amino acids. CDR3 nucleotides: TGTGCCAGCAGTTCACCGACTAGGAGCTCCTACAATGAGCAGTTCTTC. This codes for CASSSPTRSSYNEQFF.

This chain links TRBV6-1 with TRBJ1-5, with 8 bases aligning to TRBD1. The J segment lost 2 bases and the V segment lost 4 bases, leaving 4 bases of the junction unmatched. The CDR3 length is 15 residues. Germline V gene data show CDR1 as MNHNS and CDR2 as SASEGT. CDR3 sequence reads: CASSGMGQGNQPQHF. Written as DNA, the CDR3 is TGTGCCAGCAGTGGGATGGGACAGGGCAATCAGCCCCAGCATTTT.

The chain uses TRBV20-1 and TRBJ2-7; 8 nucleotides match TRBD1. Looked up from germline, CDR1 is DFQATT and CDR2 is SNEGSKA (reference sequence). This CDR3 is 12 amino acids long. V was clipped by 6 bases and J by 3 bases; unmatched bases: 4. CDR3 DNA sequence: TGCAGTGCAAAGACAGGGGTCTACGAGCAGTACGTC. It codes for CSAKTGVYEQYV.

This clonotype was seen at least ten times. This chain connects TRBV5-6 to TRBJ1-4; D may be TRBD1 (5 bases). With 4 bases removed from V and 7 bases from J, the gap between germline ends came to 17 bases. Germline assignment: CDR1 SGHDT and CDR2 YYEEEE. CDR3 size: 15 residues. CDR3 sequence reads: CASSVPGTLPEKLFF. CDR3 coding DNA: TGTGCCAGCAGCGTTCCCGGGACTCTACCTGAAAAACTGTTTTTT. Filled out from reference TRBV5-6 and TRBJ1-4, the complete variable domain reads DAGVTQSPTHLIKTRGQQVTLRCSPKSGHDTVSWYQQALGQGPQFIFQYYEEEERQRGNFPDRFSGHQFPNYSSELNVNALLLGDSALYLCASSVPGTLPEKLFFGSGTQLSVL.

The chain is built from TRBV7-2 and TRBJ2-5, with 7 bases identical to TRBD2. The germline V gene encodes CDR1 SGHTA and CDR2 FQGNSA. The CDR3 loop spans 15 amino acids. Losses at the gene ends were 4 bases for V and 2 bases for J; bases not matched to a gene: 7. CDR3 region: CASSSQVGGQETQYF. The CDR3 bases are TGTGCCAGCAGCTCGCAAGTGGGGGGGCAAGAGACCCAGTACTTC. The full variable domain, its missing parts supplied by reference TRBV7-2 and TRBJ2-5, is GAGVSQSPSNKVTEKGKDVELRCDPISGHTALYWYRQSLGQGLEFLIYFQGNSAPDKSGLPSDRFSAERTGGSVSTLTIQRTQQEDSAVYLCASSSQVGGQETQYFGPGTRLLVL.

The chain is built from TRBV25-1 and TRBJ2-5; D may match TRBD1 or TRBD2 (5 bases each). The CDR3 covers 15 residues. V was cut by 1 base and J by 4 bases, with 13 bases left in between. Germline lookup yields CDR1 MGHDK and CDR2 SYGVNS. The CDR3 sequence is CASSESLAGRETQYF. CDR3 nucleotides: TGTGCCAGCAGTGAATCTTTGGCAGGGAGAGAGACCCAGTACTTC.

This clonotype came up many times. The V and J genes are TRBV6-2 or TRBV6-3 and TRBJ2-6; TRBD1 or TRBD2 may be the D gene (6 bases each). The CDR3 length is 17 residues. V lost 5 bases to trimming and J lost 2 bases, with 16 bases between them. CDR1 and CDR2 from the germline V gene are MNHEY and SVGEGT. The CDR3, as DNA: TGTGCCAGCAGTGGCTCCGGTGGGGGGCCTGGGGCCAACGTCCTGACTTTC. This gives the protein CASSGSGGGPGANVLTF.

The chain joins TRBV24-1 to TRBJ2-3, with 11 nucleotides matching TRBD2. Trimming removed 7 bases from V and 3 bases from J; junction bases left unmatched: 2. The CDR3 has 14 amino acids. Germline assignment: CDR1 KGHDR and CDR2 SFDVKD. The CDR3 region has the DNA TGTGCCACCAGGACTAGCGGGGCGACAGATACGCAGTATTTT. This gives the protein CATRTSGATDTQYF.

The rearrangement joins TRBV27 to TRBJ2-6; perhaps TRBD2 as D (5 bases). V was clipped by 5 bases and J by 4 bases, with 21 bases between them. Per the germline V gene, CDR1 is MNHEY and CDR2 is SMNVEV (reference sequence). This CDR3 has 18 amino acids. As DNA, the CDR3 is TGTGCCAGCAGTCCTAGGAGGCCGAACCGCCCCGGGGCCAACGTCCTGACTTTC. It is translated as CASSPRRPNRPGANVLTF. Together with reference TRBV27 and TRBJ2-6, the CDR3 gives the full variable domain: EAQVTQNPRYLITVTGKKLTVTCSQNMNHEYMSWYRQDPGLGLRQIYYSMNVEVTDKGDVPEGYKVSRKEKRNFPLILESPSPNQTSLYFCASSPRRPNRPGANVLTFGAGSRLTVL.

This clonotype was observed many times. CDR3 sequence: CASSPLFRGGVYNEQFF. CDR3 nucleotide sequence: TGTGCCAGCAGCCCCCTATTTCGCGGGGGGGTCTACAATGAGCAGTTCTTC. The chain combines TRBV14 with TRBJ2-1; the match to TRBD2 covers 9 bases. This CDR3 region has 17 residues. The germline CDR1 and CDR2 sequences are SGHDN and FVKESK. With 4 bases clipped from V and 3 bases from J, the junction kept 10 bases outside the gene matches.

This clonotype was counted a few times. The rearrangement uses TRBV20-1 and TRBJ2-3; 15 positions agree with TRBD2. The CDR3 is made up of 18 amino acids. CDR1 DFQATT and CDR2 SNEGSKA come from the germline V gene (reference sequence). Losses at the gene ends were 6 bases for V and 2 bases for J; bases not matched to a gene: 12. CDR3: CSAPRTSGGGRITDTQYF. In nucleotides, the CDR3 is TGCAGTGCCCCGAGGACTAGCGGGGGGGGACGCATCACAGATACGCAGTATTTT.

This clonotype appeared many times. The rearrangement joins TRBV28 to TRBJ2-2; 7 bases are a match to TRBD1. The CDR3 consists of 17 residues. Germline V gene lookup returns CDR1 MDHEN and CDR2 SYDVKM. V was clipped by 1 base and J by 4 bases; unmatched bases: 9. The CDR3 region has the DNA TGTGCCAGCAGTTTATTACCGGGACAGATACTCACCGGGGAGCTGTTTTTT. Protein product: CASSLLPGQILTGELFF.

The chain couples TRBV4-3 to TRBJ2-7; D ambiguous. The V end was cut by 0 bases, the J end by 5 bases, with 11 bases between. The CDR3 covers 14 residues. Germline CDR1 reads LGHNA; CDR2 reads YSLEER. The CDR3 DNA reads TGCGCCAGCAGCCAAGACCTGTCTACCAACGAGCAGTACTTC. This encodes CASSQDLSTNEQYF.

This chain joins TRBV6-5 and TRBJ1-1; D unclear. Between the trimmed V and J ends, which lost 4 bases and 0 bases, there was a span of 18 bases. The CDR3 extends over 17 amino acids. Looked up from germline, CDR1 is MNHEY and CDR2 is SVGAGI. CDR3 residues: CASSSISAALMNTEAFF. DNA for the CDR3: TGTGCCAGCAGTTCTATATCGGCAGCGTTAATGAACACTGAAGCTTTCTTT.